This T cell receptor (beta chain) was found in a study of identical twins. Germline V gene data show CDR1 as DFQATT and CDR2 as SNEGSKA (reference sequence). The length of the CDR3 is 11 residues. Trimming removed 0 bases from V and 5 bases from J, with 4 bases in between. TCRdb passed the 5' RACE reads through MiXCR, listing each CDR3 protein once. The repertoire holds 600,000 to 700,000 distinct CDR3 sequences, with 20% to 25% as singletons. Study outcomes and limitations: Abundant beta clonotypes from cord blood had fewer insertions, unlike memory repertoires, which showed none.

This clonotype occurred a few times. The antigen remains undetermined. These sequences were also reported in another study, on T cells expressing NK-cell markers. As that study records: Each of a handful of donors carried dominant NKG2C+ clonotypes accounting for roughly 1.0-7.5% of CD8+ T cells. Whether expanded NKG2C+ T cell clones were HCMV specific stayed uncertain.

This clonotype was obtained from a woman in her late teens or twenties in good health. What was sequenced was PBMCs. The rearrangement links TRBV20-1 to TRBJ1-2; D gene uncertain. CDR3 bases: TGCAGTGCTAGAGAAGTATATGGCTACACCTTC. Translation gives CSAREVYGYTF.